This paragraph reports one T cell receptor beta chain. Its antigen is unidentified. Sequenced by immunoSEQ multiplex PCR; TCRdb stores in-frame clones only, minus some. Of 120,000 to 150,000 clones detected, 92% appear once; the ten largest clones hold approximately 4.3%. This sample was taken from a study of T cell responses to AZD1222 COVID-19 vaccine. Study-wide findings and caveats: Within unmutated variant regions lay the reported targets of nearly half of spike-specific TCRs. Baseline antibody screening turned up just a handful of seropositive AZD1222 recipients.

CDR1 is MRHNA and CDR2 is SNTAGT in the germline V gene. J lost 0 bases, V lost 7 bases, and 16 bases had no gene match. The CDR3 spans 20 residues. Sequencing was performed on peripheral blood, taken 28 days after the second AZD1222 dose. The receptor comes from an adult who received the AZD1222 COVID-19 vaccine. The chain has TRBV6-4 and TRBJ2-1, with TRBD2 matching over 12 bases. The CDR3: CASKGVAGTSGSRSYNEQFF. The CDR3, as DNA: TGTGCCAGCAAGGGGGTCGCCGGGACTAGCGGGTCCCGCTCCTACAATGAGCAGTTCTTC.